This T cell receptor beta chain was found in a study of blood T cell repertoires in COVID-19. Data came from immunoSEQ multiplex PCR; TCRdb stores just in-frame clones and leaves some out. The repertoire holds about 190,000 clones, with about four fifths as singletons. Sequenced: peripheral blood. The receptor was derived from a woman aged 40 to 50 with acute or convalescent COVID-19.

The CDR3 reads CSASRGTSDNEQFF. The DNA for the CDR3 is TGCAGTGCTAGTCGCGGGACTAGCGACAATGAGCAGTTCTTC. J is TRBJ2-1 and V is TRBV20-1; 10 positions match TRBD2. V lost 3 bases, J lost 5 bases, and 4 bases stayed unmatched. CDR1 and CDR2 from the germline V gene are DFQATT and SNEGSKA (reference sequence). The CDR3 covers 14 residues.